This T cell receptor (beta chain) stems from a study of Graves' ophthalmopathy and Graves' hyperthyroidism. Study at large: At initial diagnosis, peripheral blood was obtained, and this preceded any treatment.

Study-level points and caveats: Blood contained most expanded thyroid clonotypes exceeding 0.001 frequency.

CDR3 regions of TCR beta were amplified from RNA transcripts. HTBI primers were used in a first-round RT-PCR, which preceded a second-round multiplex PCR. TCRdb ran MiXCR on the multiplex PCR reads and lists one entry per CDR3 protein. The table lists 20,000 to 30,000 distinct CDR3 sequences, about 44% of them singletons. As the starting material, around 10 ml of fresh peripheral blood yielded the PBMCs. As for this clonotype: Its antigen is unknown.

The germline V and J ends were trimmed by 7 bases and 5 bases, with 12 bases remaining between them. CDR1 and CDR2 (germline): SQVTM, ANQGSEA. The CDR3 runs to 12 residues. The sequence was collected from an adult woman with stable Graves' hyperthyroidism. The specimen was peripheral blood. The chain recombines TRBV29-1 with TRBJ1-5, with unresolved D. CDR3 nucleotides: TGCAGCGCCCTGGTCGGGGATCAGCCCCAGCATTTT. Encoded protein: CSALVGDQPQHF.